This T cell receptor (beta chain) is drawn from a study of control samples from healthy donors and cancer patients. Clones were sequenced by immunoSEQ multiplex PCR, and TCRdb holds only the in-frame ones, with some missing. The data contain 150,000 or so clones, about 94% of them seen just once; the ten biggest clones take up approximately 5.5%. Looked up from germline, CDR1 is SGHDN and CDR2 is FVKESK. Trimming took 4 bases from V and 5 from J, leaving 12 bases between them. This CDR3 is built from 14 residues. What was sequenced was blood. This chain links TRBV14 with TRBJ1-3; D remains unclear. The origin of this receptor is a man aged 40-50 years in good health. CDR3 in amino acids: CASSRGLMRNTIYF. CDR3 DNA sequence: TGTGCCAGCAGCCGAGGCCTCATGAGAAACACCATATATTTT.